The 8 T cell receptor beta chains below all came from one sample that was sequenced in a study of blood T cells in healthy people across ages. Primed by a sample-barcoded 5' primer and a J-beta primer mix, a second PCR proceeded for about 6 to 11 cycles. Each CDR3 protein is one row after TCRdb ran MiXCR on the 5' RACE reads. The sample yields 450,000 to 650,000 distinct CDR3 sequences, approximately 25% seen once. These same records also appear under a second study, on T cells of mothers and their children.

The sequencing sample was made of blood. These receptor sequences come from a boy aged 5 to 17 in good health.

This clonotype has a handful of counts. The chain is built from TRBV6-4 and TRBJ2-1; 9 bases align to TRBD2. This CDR3 has 15 amino acids. V lost 6 bases to trimming and J lost 8 bases; unmatched junction nucleotides: 11. Germline V gene data show CDR1 as MRHNA and CDR2 as SNTAGT. DNA for the CDR3: TGTGCCAGCAGCCCAGCAGCGGGAGGTAGCGATGAGCAGTTCTTC. Amino acid sequence: CASSPAAGGSDEQFF.

This chain joins TRBV7-9 and TRBJ1-1; D call uncertain. Germline-derived CDR1 and CDR2 are SEHNR and FQNEAQ (reference sequence). V was shortened by 1 base and J by 4 bases, with 7 bases between the two germline ends. This CDR3 region has 13 residues. CDR3 region: CASSLDSSTEAFF. The CDR3 coding sequence is TGTGCCAGCAGCTTAGATTCGAGCACTGAAGCTTTCTTT.

The chain employs TRBV15 and TRBJ2-1; 9 nucleotides agree with TRBD2. This CDR3 is 18 amino acids long. The germline V gene has CDR1 LNHNV and CDR2 YYDKDF (reference sequence). Trimming at V came to 0 bases and at J to 5 bases, leaving 11 bases not matched to a gene. CDR3 protein: CATSRDPFSGRGNNEQFF. CDR3 in DNA: TGTGCCACCAGCAGAGACCCGTTTAGCGGGAGAGGGAACAATGAGCAGTTCTTC.

The V gene is TRBV20-1, the J gene TRBJ2-5, with D perhaps being TRBD1 or TRBD2 (6 bases each). The closer fit of TRBJ2-1 to the DNA end suggests the J call may be wrong. The CDR3 has 14 residues. CDR1 is DFQATT, CDR2 SNEGSKA, per germline (reference sequence). CDR3 region: CSANSGATTLEQFF. The CDR3 nucleotides read TGCAGTGCTAATTCGGGGGCAACGACTCTTGAGCAGTTCTTC.

This clonotype was recorded a few times. This chain links TRBV15 with TRBJ1-1, with D perhaps matching TRBD1 (5 bases). Per germline, CDR1 LNHNV and CDR2 YYDKDF (reference sequence). CDR3 length: 16 residues. The V end lost 1 base, the J end lost 10 bases, and 22 bases lay between the germline ends. Written as DNA, the CDR3 is TGTGCCACCAGCAGAGCGGGTAGTCCAGGGCGGTCGATAGCTTTCTTT. This translates into CATSRAGSPGRSIAFF.

CDR3 protein: CASSPRDRSYNEQFF. CDR3 sequence (DNA): TGCGCCAGCAGCCCCCGGGACAGGTCCTACAATGAGCAGTTCTTC. V usage is TRBV5-1 and J usage is TRBJ2-1; 8 nucleotides agree with TRBD1. Germline loops: CDR1 SGHRS, CDR2 YFSETQ. This CDR3 region has 15 residues. After removal of 4 bases from V and 1 base from J, the junction contained 4 bases not matched to a gene.

Remarks on this clonotype: Relative to the germline gene, one junction end is altered; a read error may explain this. The CDR3 sequence: CATCRAPRQTRNQETQYF. The CDR3 DNA is TGTGCCACCTGCAGGGCGCCAAGACAGACACGAAACCAAGAGACCCAGTACTTC. This chain uses TRBV15 with TRBJ2-5, with D tentatively TRBD1 (5 bases). This CDR3 has 18 amino acids. The V gene's germline CDR1 is LNHNV and CDR2 YYDKDF (reference sequence).

This clonotype was seen only a few times. One base away lies a much larger clone, so this may be a sequencing read error. V is TRBV7-3 and J is TRBJ2-3, with TRBD2 as a possible D gene (7 bases). The CDR3 has 15 residues. Germline V gene data show CDR1 as SGHTA and CDR2 as FQGTGA. The CDR3 DNA reads TGTGCCGGCAGCGCTAGCGGAGGGGGTACAGATACGCAGTATTTT. Residues: CAGSASGGGTDTQYF.